The TCR beta chain under discussion was sequenced for a study of blood T cell repertoires in COVID-19. Study details: Sites across the United States, Italy and Spain contributed samples from acute and convalescent COVID-19. PBMCs, B-cell-depleted T cells, or T cells were the source of the cDNA or gDNA that made up the material.

Trimming removed 3 bases from V and 6 bases from J, with 19 bases in between. CDR1 SGHNT and CDR2 YYREEE come from the germline V gene (reference sequence). The CDR3 spans 15 residues. As processed by the authors: Researchers report that nucleated cell counts were estimated from reference gene primer amplification. Using immunoSEQ multiplex PCR, the repertoire was profiled, and TCRdb retains in-frame clones only, with some absent. V and J calls and clone size are copied from that table; D and trimming were computed from the DNA. The sample carries about 260,000 clones, 85% recorded once. The receptor comes from a human donor in a cohort sampled during active COVID-19. This chain joins TRBV5-4 and TRBJ2-7, with D unresolved. Sequencing used peripheral blood. CDR3 sequence reads: CASSSISDRRGEQYF. DNA of the CDR3: TGTGCCAGCAGCTCCATTTCCGACCGGAGAGGCGAGCAGTACTTC. Using reference TRBV5-4 and TRBJ2-7 for the parts outside the CDR3, the full variable domain is ETGVTQSPTHLIKTRGQQVTLRCSSQSGHNTVSWYQQALGQGPQFIFQYYREEENGRGNFPPRFSGLQFPNYSSELNVNALELDDSALYLCASSSISDRRGEQYFGPGTRLTVT.